This T cell receptor beta chain was identified during a study of patients and donors after allogeneic stem cell transplantation. TCRdb recomputed calls from the RT-PCR reads with MiXCR, one row per CDR3 protein. The data hold 200,000 to 250,000 distinct CDR3 sequences, with 13% to 15% observed a single time. V shed 0 bases and J shed 6 bases, with 14 bases lying between them. The CDR3 loop spans 14 amino acids. The germline V gene encodes CDR1 DFQATT and CDR2 SNEGSKA (reference sequence). The V call is TRBV20-1, the J call TRBJ1-1; D is possibly TRBD1 (5 bases). The sample comprised blood, either unsorted or a sorted T cell fraction (not recorded which). The sequence came from a human donor who was either an allogeneic HSCT recipient or a stem cell or donor lymphocyte infusion donor (not recorded which). It is not recorded whose cells these are; they may come from a transplant donor. The CDR3 DNA reads as TGCAGTGCTAGAGATCAGGGCGGCGGCGCTGAAGCTTTCTTT. It specifies CSARDQGGGAEAFF.